Given below is one T cell receptor beta chain in context. Antigen unknown. Patients had resection in Japan or China between about 2014 and 2018. Sequenced by immunoSEQ multiplex PCR; TCRdb stores in-frame clones only, minus some. The sample records about 8,300 clones, 75% to 90% being singletons. This sample was included in a study of immune evolution from preneoplasia to lung adenocarcinoma. Findings and caveats of the study: Later-stage lesions appeared to have more T cells, more diversity, less clonality.

V gave up 5 bases and J gave up 6 bases; unmatched junction bases: 6. Germline V CDR1 and CDR2: SGHTA, FQGTGA. The CDR3 contains 15 residues. What was sequenced was FFPE minimally invasive lung adenocarcinoma tissue. V and J are TRBV7-3 and TRBJ2-3; 12 bases fit TRBD2. This TCR came from a person in their 70s with lung adenocarcinoma. In DNA, the CDR3 is TGTGCCAGCAGCCGGACTAGCGGGGCCTGGGATACGCAGTATTTT. Amino acids: CASSRTSGAWDTQYF.